The 8 T cell receptor beta chains in this list originate from one sample, sequenced in a study of T cell repertoires in cytomegalovirus infection. TCRdb reprocessed the reads via MiXCR and lists one record per CDR3 protein. The sample yields around 230,000 distinct CDR3 sequences, about 7% seen once. The sequenced sample was PBMCs. The receptors originated from a human donor in good health (CMV status not recorded). Some clones in this sample may be carry-over from other donors' samples.

This clonotype was found many times. The chain combines TRBV14 with TRBJ1-4; TRBD1 matches at 10 bases. The J segment lost 7 bases and the V segment lost 4 bases, leaving 6 bases of the junction unmatched. CDR1 and CDR2 (germline): SGHDN, FVKESK. The CDR3 consists of 15 residues. The CDR3 DNA sequence: TGTGCCAGCAGCCCTGACAGGGGGCGAGGTGAAAAACTGTTTTTT. It translates to CASSPDRGRGEKLFF.

The chain joins TRBV7-2 to TRBJ1-3, with D tentatively TRBD1 (5 bases). The CDR3 is 16 residues long. CDR1 and CDR2 from the germline V gene are SGHTA and FQGNSA. The V and J ends lost 3 bases and 4 bases respectively, with 16 bases between them. CDR3 loop: CASSFGGGSGGNTIYF. The CDR3 nucleotides are TGTGCCAGCAGCTTCGGGGGAGGGTCCGGGGGAAACACCATATATTTT.

CDR3 in amino acids: CASSNSGSGTQYF. The CDR3 bases are TGTGCCAGCAGTAATTCGGGGTCAGGTACGCAGTATTTT. The chain uses TRBV28 and TRBJ2-3, with D perhaps matching TRBD2 (5 bases). The CDR3 is 13 amino acids. Trimming removed 5 bases at V and 8 bases at J, with 14 bases between. Per germline, CDR1 MDHEN and CDR2 SYDVKM.

This clonotype was counted only a few times. This rearrangement joins TRBV9 to TRBJ2-1; weak D call: TRBD2 (7 bases). V dropped 4 bases and J dropped 3 bases, with 14 bases sitting between them. The CDR3 has 15 residues. The germline gives CDR1 SGDLS, CDR2 YYNGEE. The CDR3: CASSSRGGSYNEQFF. The DNA for the CDR3 is TGTGCCAGCAGCTCGAGGGGGGGGAGCTACAATGAGCAGTTCTTC.

This clonotype showed up many times. V is TRBV6-6 and J is TRBJ1-5, with 7 bases matching TRBD1. The CDR3 length is 15 residues. From germline, CDR1 is MNHNY and CDR2 SVGAGI (reference sequence). Trimming at V came to 6 bases and at J to 1 base, leaving 6 bases not matched to a gene. The DNA for the CDR3 is TGTGCCAGCAGACTAGGGACAGCGAGCAATCAGCCCCAGCATTTT. Its protein is CASRLGTASNQPQHF.

This clonotype was seen repeatedly, ten times or more. The V call is TRBV6-6, the J call TRBJ2-4; a weak D match, TRBD1 (5 bases). V was shortened by 3 bases and J by 0 bases, with 15 bases between the two germline ends. Germline CDR1 MNHNY, CDR2 SVGAGI (reference sequence). CDR3 length equals 17 residues. For the CDR3, the DNA is TGTGCCAGCAGTTATCCCGACAGTACCCTAGCCAAAAACATTCAGTACTTC. It yields the protein CASSYPDSTLAKNIQYF.

This clonotype was counted only a few times. The chain's CDR3 is CASSLGGLPGEQFF. DNA for the CDR3: TGTGCCAGCAGCCTGGGGGGGCTACCCGGGGAGCAGTTCTTC. J is TRBJ2-1 and V is TRBV5-6; TRBD2 is a possible D gene (7 bases). V lost 4 bases and J 10 bases, leaving 18 bases between the germline ends. Per the germline V gene, CDR1 is SGHDT and CDR2 is YYEEEE. The CDR3 is made up of 14 amino acids. Full variable domain (rest looked up from reference TRBV5-6 and TRBJ2-1): DAGVTQSPTHLIKTRGQQVTLRCSPKSGHDTVSWYQQALGQGPQFIFQYYEEEERQRGNFPDRFSGHQFPNYSSELNVNALLLGDSALYLCASSLGGLPGEQFFGPGTRLTVL.

This clonotype was seen many times. The chain combines TRBV7-2 with TRBJ1-5; D call uncertain. Between the trimmed V and J ends, which lost 2 bases and 6 bases, there was a span of 8 bases. Germline V gene lookup returns CDR1 SGHTA and CDR2 FQGNSA. The CDR3 has 13 residues. The CDR3 DNA reads TGTGCCAGCAGCTTAAAAGAAGCTCAGCCCCAGCATTTT. The encoded protein is CASSLKEAQPQHF.